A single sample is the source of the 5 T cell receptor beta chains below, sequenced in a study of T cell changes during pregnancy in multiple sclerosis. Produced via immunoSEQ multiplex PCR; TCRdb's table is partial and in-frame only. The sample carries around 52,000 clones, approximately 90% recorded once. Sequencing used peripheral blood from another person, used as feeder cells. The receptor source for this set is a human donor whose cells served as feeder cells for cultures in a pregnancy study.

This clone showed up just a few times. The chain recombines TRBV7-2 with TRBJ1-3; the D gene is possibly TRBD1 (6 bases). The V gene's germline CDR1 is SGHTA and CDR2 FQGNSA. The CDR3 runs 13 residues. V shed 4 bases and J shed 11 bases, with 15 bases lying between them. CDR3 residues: CASSSGQLSAIYF. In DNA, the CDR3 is TGTGCCAGCAGCTCCGGACAGCTGAGTGCCATATATTTT.

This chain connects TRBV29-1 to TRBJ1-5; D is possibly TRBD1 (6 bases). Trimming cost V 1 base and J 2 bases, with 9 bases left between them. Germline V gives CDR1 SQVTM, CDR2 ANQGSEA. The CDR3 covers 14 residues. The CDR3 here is CSVEAGAGNQPQHF. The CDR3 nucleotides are TGCAGCGTTGAAGCGGGGGCCGGCAATCAGCCCCAGCATTTT.

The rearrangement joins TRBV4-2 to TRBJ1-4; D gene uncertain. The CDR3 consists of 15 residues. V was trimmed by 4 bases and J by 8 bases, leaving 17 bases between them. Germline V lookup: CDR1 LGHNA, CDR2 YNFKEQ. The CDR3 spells CASSPQFTDEEKLFF. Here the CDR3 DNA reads TGTGCCAGCAGCCCCCAATTTACCGATGAAGAAAAACTGTTTTTT.

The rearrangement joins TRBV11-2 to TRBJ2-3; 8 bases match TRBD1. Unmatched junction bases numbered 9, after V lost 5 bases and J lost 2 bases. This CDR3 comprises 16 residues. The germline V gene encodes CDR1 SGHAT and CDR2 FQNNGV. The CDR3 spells CASSLQTGAPTDTQYF. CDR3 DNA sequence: TGTGCCAGCAGCCTCCAGACAGGGGCCCCCACAGATACGCAGTATTTT.

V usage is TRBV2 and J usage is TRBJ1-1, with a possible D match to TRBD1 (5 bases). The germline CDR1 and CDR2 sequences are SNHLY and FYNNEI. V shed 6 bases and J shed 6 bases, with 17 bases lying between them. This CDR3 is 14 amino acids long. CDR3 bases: TGTGCCAGCAGGCAAGAGGGGCCGGCGCCTGAAGCTTTCTTT. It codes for CASRQEGPAPEAFF.